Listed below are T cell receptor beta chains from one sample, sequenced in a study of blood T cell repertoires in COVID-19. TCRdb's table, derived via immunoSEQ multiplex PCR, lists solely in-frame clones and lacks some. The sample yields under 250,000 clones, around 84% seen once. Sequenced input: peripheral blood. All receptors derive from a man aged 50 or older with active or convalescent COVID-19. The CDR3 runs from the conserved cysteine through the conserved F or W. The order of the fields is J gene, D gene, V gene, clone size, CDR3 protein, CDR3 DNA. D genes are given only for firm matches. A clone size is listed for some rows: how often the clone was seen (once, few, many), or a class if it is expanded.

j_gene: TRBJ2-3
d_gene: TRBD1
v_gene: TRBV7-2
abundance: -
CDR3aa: CASSLRTGSDTQYF
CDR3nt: TGTGCCAGCAGCTTAAGGACAGGCTCAGATACGCAGTATTTT

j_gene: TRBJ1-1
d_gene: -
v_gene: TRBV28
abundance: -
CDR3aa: CASTPPGRGPNTEAFF
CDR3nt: TGTGCCAGCACCCCCCCGGGGAGGGGCCCGAACACTGAAGCTTTCTTT

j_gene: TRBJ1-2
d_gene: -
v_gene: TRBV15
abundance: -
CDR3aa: CATSRPNRDGYTF
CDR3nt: TGTGCCACCAGCAGACCAAACAGGGATGGCTACACCTTC

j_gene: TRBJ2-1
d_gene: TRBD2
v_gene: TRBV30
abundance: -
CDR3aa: CAWRGLAGYNEQFF
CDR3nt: TGTGCCTGGAGAGGACTAGCGGGGTACAATGAGCAGTTCTTC

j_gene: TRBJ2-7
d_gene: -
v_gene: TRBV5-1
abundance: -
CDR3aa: CASSLEGGFYEQYF
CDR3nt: TGCGCCAGCAGCTTGGAAGGGGGTTTCTACGAGCAGTACTTC

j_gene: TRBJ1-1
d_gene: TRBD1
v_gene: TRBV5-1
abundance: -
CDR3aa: CASKGGGNTEAFF
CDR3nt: TGCGCCAGCAAAGGGGGCGGGAACACTGAAGCTTTCTTT

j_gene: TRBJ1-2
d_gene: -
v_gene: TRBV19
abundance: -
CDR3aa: CASSEQVASGYTF
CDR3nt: TGTGCCAGTAGTGAGCAGGTCGCGAGTGGCTACACCTTC

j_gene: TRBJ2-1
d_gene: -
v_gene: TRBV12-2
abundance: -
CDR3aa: CASRLALGKLAAYNEQFF
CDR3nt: TGTGCAAGTCGCTTAGCGTTGGGAAAACTAGCGGCCTACAATGAGCAGTTCTTC

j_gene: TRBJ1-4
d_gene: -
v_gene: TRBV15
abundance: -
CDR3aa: CATSRSRLLFNEKLFF
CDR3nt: TGTGCCACCAGCAGATCGAGACTTTTATTTAATGAAAAACTGTTTTTT

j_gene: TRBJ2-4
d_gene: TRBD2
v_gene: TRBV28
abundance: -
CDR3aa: CASSSPWGYSGRGQNIQYF
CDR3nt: TGTGCCAGCAGCTCACCCTGGGGGTATAGCGGGAGGGGGCAAAACATTCAGTACTTC

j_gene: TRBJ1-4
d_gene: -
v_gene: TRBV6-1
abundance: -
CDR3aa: CASSDRNEKLFF
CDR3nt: TGTGCCAGCAGTGACCGGAATGAAAAACTGTTTTTT

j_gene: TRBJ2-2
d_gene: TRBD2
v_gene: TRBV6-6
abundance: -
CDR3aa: CASSPGLTGGGELFF
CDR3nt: TGTGCCAGCAGCCCCGGACTAACGGGGGGCGGGGAGCTGTTTTTT

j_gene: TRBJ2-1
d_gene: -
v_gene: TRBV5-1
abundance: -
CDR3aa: CASRQASYNEQFF
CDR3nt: TGCGCCAGCCGACAGGCCTCCTACAATGAGCAGTTCTTC

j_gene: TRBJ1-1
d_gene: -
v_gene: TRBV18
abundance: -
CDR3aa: CASSPVRTPGTEAFF
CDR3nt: TGTGCCAGCTCACCAGTCAGGACACCAGGCACTGAAGCTTTCTTT

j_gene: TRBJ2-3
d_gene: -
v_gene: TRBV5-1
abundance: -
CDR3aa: CASSLPESTDTQYF
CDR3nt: TGCGCCAGCAGCTTGCCGGAGAGCACAGATACGCAGTATTTT

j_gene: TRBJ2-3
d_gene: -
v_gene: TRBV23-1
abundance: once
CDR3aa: CASSPTSTDTQYF
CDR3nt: TGCGCCAGCAGTCCGACAAGCACAGATACGCAGTATTTT

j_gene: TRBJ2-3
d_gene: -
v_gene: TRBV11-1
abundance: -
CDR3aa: CASSYAGQAPRDTQYF
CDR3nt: TGTGCCAGCAGTTACGCAGGCCAGGCCCCCCGAGATACGCAGTATTTT

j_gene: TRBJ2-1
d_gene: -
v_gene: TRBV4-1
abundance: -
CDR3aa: CASSHPLTRQGSAGVEQFF
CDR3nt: TGCGCCAGCAGCCACCCCCTAACAAGACAGGGTTCAGCGGGAGTTGAGCAGTTCTTC

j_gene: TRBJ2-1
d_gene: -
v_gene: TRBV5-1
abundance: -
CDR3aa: CASSLSLAQYNEQFF
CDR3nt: TGCGCCAGCAGCTTGAGTTTAGCGCAATACAATGAGCAGTTCTTC

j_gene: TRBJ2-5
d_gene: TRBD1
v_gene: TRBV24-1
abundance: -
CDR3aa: CATSDRTGEGETQYF
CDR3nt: TGTGCCACCAGTGACCGGACAGGGGAGGGAGAGACCCAGTACTTC

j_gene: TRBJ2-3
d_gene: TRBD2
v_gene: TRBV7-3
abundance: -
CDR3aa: CASRPEAGGSPDTQYF
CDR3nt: TGTGCCAGCAGACCCGAAGCGGGAGGAAGCCCAGATACGCAGTATTTT

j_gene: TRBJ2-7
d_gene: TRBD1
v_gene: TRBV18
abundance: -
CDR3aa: CASSPTRQGGGEQYF
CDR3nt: TGTGCCAGCTCACCAACCCGACAGGGTGGGGGCGAGCAGTACTTC

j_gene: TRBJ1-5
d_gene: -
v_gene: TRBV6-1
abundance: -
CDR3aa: CASSGRTPIRNQPQHF
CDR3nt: TGTGCCAGCAGTGGCAGGACACCTATACGAAATCAGCCCCAGCATTTT

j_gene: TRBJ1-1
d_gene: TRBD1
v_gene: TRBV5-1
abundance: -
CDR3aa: CASSSQGGTEAFF
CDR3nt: TGCGCCAGCAGCTCACAGGGGGGCACTGAAGCTTTCTTT

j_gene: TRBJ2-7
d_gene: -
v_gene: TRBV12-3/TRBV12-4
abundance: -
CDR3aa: CASSLVATYEQYF
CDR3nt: TGTGCCAGCAGTTTAGTGGCCACCTACGAGCAGTACTTC

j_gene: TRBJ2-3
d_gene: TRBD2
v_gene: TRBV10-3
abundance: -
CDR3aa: CAISFGAGGTSDTQYF
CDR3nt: TGTGCCATCAGTTTTGGAGCGGGAGGTACCTCAGATACGCAGTATTTT

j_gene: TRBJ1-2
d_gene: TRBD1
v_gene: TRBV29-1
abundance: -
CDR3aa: CSVEGGQGITNYGYTF
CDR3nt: TGCAGCGTTGAGGGCGGACAGGGAATTACTAACTATGGCTACACCTTC

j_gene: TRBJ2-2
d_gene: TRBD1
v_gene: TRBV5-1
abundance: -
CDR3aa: CASSTDRGRTGELFF
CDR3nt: TGCGCCAGCAGCACCGACAGGGGGCGGACCGGGGAGCTGTTTTTT

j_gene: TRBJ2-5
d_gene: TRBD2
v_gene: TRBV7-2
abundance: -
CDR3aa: CASSLRLAGGQETQYF
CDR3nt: TGTGCCAGCAGCTTAAGGCTAGCGGGGGGCCAAGAGACCCAGTACTTC

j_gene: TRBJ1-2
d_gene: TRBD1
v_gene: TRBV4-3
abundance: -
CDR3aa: CASSQDTGDGYGYTF
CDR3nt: TGCGCCAGCAGCCAAGACACAGGGGACGGGTATGGCTACACCTTC

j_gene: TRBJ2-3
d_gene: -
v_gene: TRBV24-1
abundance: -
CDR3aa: CATSDPLGGDATDTQYF
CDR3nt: TGTGCCACCAGTGACCCCCTTGGGGGCGATGCCACAGATACGCAGTATTTT

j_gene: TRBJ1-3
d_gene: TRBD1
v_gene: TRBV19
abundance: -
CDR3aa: CASGWDRSSGNTIYF
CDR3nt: TGTGCCAGTGGCTGGGACAGGAGCTCTGGAAACACCATATATTTT

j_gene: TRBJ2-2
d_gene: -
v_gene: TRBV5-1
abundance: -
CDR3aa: CASSLGQFTGELFF
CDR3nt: TGCGCCAGCAGCTTGGGCCAGTTCACCGGGGAGCTGTTTTTT

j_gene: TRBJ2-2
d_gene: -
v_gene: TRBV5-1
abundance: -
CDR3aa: CASTDTSNTGELFF
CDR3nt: TGCGCCAGCACGGACACCTCGAACACCGGGGAGCTGTTTTTT

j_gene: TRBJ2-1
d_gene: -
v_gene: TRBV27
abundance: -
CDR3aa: CASSRRRRGDEQFF
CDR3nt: TGTGCCAGCAGCCGTCGTCGTAGAGGCGATGAGCAGTTCTTC

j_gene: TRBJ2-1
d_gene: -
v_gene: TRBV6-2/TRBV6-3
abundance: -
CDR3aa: CASSSVASYNEQFF
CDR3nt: TGTGCCAGCAGTTCGGTAGCCTCCTACAATGAGCAGTTCTTC

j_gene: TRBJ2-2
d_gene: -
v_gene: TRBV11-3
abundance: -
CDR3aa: CASSFRYESANTGELFF
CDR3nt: TGTGCCAGCAGCTTTAGATATGAGTCGGCGAACACCGGGGAGCTGTTTTTT

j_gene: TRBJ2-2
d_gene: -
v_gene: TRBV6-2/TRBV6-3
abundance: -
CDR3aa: CASSWGRVTGELFF
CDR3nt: TGTGCCAGCAGTTGGGGGCGGGTCACCGGGGAGCTGTTTTTT

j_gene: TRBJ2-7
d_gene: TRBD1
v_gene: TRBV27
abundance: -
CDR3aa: CASSPLSRTGIASSYEQYF
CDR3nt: TGTGCCAGCAGTCCCTTGTCAAGGACAGGGATCGCGAGCTCCTACGAGCAGTACTTC